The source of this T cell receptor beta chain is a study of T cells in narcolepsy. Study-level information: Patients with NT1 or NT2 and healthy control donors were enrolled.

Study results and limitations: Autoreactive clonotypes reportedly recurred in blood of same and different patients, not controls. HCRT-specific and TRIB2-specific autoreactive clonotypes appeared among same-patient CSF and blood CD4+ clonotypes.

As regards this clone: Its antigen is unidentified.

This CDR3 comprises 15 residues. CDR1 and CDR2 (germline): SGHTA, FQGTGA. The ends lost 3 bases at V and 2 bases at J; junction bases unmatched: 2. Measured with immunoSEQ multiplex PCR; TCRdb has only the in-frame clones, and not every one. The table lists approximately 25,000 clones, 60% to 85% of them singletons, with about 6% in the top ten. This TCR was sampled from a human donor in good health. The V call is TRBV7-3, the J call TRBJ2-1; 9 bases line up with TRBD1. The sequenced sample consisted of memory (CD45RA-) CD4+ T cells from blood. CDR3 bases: TGTGCCAGCAGCTTTGACAGGGGGGCCTACAATGAGCAGTTCTTC. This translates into CASSFDRGAYNEQFF.